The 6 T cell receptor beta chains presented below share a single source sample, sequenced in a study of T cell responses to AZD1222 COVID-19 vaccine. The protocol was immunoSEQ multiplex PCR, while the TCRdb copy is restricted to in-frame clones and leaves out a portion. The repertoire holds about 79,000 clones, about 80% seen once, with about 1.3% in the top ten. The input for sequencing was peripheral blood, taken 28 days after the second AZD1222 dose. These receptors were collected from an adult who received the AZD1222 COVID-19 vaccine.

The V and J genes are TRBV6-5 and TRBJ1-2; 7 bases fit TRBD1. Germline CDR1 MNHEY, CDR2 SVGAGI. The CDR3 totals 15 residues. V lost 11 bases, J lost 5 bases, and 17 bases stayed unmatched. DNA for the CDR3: TGTGCCGCACACCGACCAGGGGGTAAAAATTATGGCTACACCTTC. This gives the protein CAAHRPGGKNYGYTF.

CDR3 nucleotide sequence: TGTGCCAGTAGTAAGGCACAGGCGGGAGATACGCAGTATTTT. It yields the protein CASSKAQAGDTQYF. The chain combines TRBV19 with TRBJ2-3; possibly TRBD1 or TRBD2 for D (5 bases each). Trimming cost V 4 bases and J 5 bases, with 13 bases left between them. This CDR3 is 14 amino acids long. Germline V gene sequence: CDR1 LNHDA, CDR2 SQIVND (reference sequence).

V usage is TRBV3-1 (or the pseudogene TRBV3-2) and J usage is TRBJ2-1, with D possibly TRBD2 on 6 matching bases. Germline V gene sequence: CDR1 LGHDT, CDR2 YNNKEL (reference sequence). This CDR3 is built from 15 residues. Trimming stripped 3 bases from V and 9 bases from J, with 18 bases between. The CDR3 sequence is CASSHPTRPEGEQFF. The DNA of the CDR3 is TGTGCCAGCAGCCATCCGACTAGACCGGAAGGTGAGCAGTTCTTC.

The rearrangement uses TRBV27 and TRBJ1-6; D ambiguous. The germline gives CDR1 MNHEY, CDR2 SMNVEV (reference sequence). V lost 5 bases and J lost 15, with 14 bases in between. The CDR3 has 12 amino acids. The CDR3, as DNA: TGTGCCAGCAGTCCTAACATTCCATTCCTCCACTTT. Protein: CASSPNIPFLHF.

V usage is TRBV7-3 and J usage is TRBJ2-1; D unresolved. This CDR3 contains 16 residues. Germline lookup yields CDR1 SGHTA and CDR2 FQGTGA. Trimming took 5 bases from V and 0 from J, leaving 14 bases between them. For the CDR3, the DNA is TGTGCCAGCAGCATCTCGACCAGTTCCTCCTACAATGAGCAGTTCTTC. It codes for CASSISTSSSYNEQFF.

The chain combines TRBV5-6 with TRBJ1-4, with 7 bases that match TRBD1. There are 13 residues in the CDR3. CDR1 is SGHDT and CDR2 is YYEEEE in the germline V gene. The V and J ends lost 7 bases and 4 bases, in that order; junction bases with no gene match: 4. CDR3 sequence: CASQGQNNEKLFF. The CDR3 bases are TGTGCCAGCCAGGGACAGAATAATGAAAAACTGTTTTTT.